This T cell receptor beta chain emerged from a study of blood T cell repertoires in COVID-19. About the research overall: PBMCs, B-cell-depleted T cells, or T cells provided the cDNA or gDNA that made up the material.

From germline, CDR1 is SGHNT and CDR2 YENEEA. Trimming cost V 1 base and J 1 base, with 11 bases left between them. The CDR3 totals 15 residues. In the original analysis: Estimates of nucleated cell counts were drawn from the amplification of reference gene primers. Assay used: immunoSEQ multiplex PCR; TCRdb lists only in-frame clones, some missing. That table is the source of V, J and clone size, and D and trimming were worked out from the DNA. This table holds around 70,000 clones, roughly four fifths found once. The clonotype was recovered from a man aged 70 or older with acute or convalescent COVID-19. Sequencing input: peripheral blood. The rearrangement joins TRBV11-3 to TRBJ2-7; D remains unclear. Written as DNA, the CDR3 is TGTGCCAGCAGCTTAGGCTTGGCAGGATCCTACGAGCAGTACTTC. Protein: CASSLGLAGSYEQYF.